The sequence of this T cell receptor beta chain was determined in a study of CD8+CD57+ T cells in acquired aplastic anemia. CDR3 length: 13 residues. Per the germline V gene, CDR1 is LGHDT and CDR2 is YNNKEL (reference sequence). CDR3 and TCR beta VDJ profiling relied on a genomic DNA template. Via MiXCR, TCRdb re-called the reads, giving one row per CDR3 protein. This table holds around 400,000 distinct CDR3 sequences, 65% to 80% found once. About this clonotype: This may arise from a read error, as a much more abundant clone is one base away.

The sequence was obtained from a human donor in good health, serving as a control. The chain recombines TRBV3-1 with TRBJ1-1; a possible D gene is TRBD1 (5 bases). Sequencing input: sorted CD4+, CD8+, or CD8+CD57+ T cells (not recorded which) from PBMCs. CDR3 protein: CASSRKWGTEASF. The DNA of the CDR3 is TGTGCCAGCAGCCGGAAGTGGGGCACTGAAGCTTCCTTT.